This T cell receptor beta chain was observed in a study of shared clonotypes between healthy human individuals. Study context: Donors had three CD4 naive, three CD4 memory, two CD8 naive and one CD8 memory plate apiece. Whole-study results and caveats: Depth of sequencing was expected to influence donor clonotype sharing. Only a few donors were included, so the genetic and exposure-history diversity represented was limited.

CD4+ cells underwent separation, giving CD45RA+ naive and CD45RA-negative memory subsets. The V gene's germline CDR1 is SGDLS and CDR2 YYNGEE. There are 17 residues in the CDR3. The junction had 10 bases not matched to a gene; V was cut back by 0 bases and J by 5 bases. Some clones are missing from TCRdb's copy, which holds only in-frame ones; the method was immunoSEQ multiplex PCR. The sample has 2 million to 2.5 million clones, approximately 94% seen once. Concerning this clone itself: The antigen remains undetermined.

This TCR came from a man aged 18 to 35 in good health. Sequences were obtained from naive CD4+ T cells sorted from blood. The subset is: CD45RA+ positively selected. The V call is TRBV9, the J call TRBJ2-5, with 10 bases fitting TRBD2. CDR3 in amino acids: CASSVEGRAGGPETQYF. The CDR3 region has the DNA TGTGCCAGCAGCGTAGAGGGGAGAGCGGGAGGGCCTGAGACCCAGTACTTC. The complete variable domain, with remaining parts taken from reference TRBV9 and TRBJ2-5, reads DSGVTQTPKHLITATGQRVTLRCSPRSGDLSVYWYQQSLDQGLQFLIQYYNGEERAKGNILERFSAQQFPDLHSELNLSSLELGDSALYFCASSVEGRAGGPETQYFGPGTRLLVL.